A single sample gave rise to the 21 T cell receptor beta chains below, sequenced in a study of blood T cell repertoires in COVID-19. This table comes from immunoSEQ multiplex PCR, and its TCRdb copy is limited to in-frame clones, with some not included. The sample shows 200,000 to 250,000 clones, approximately 83% of them seen only once. Sequences were obtained from peripheral blood. The receptors were gathered from a woman aged 25 to 39 who had recovered from COVID-19.

The chain uses TRBV28 and TRBJ2-5; 8 positions match TRBD2. V was pared by 6 bases and J by 2 bases, with 8 bases of the junction left unmatched. The length of the CDR3 is 15 residues. Per the germline V gene, CDR1 is MDHEN and CDR2 is SYDVKM. In DNA, the CDR3 is TGTGCCAGCAGGGGAGCTAGCGGGTATCAAGAGACCCAGTACTTC. Translated: CASRGASGYQETQYF.

The V gene is TRBV5-1, the J gene TRBJ2-1; TRBD1 matches 8 bases. The CDR3 contains 18 residues. CDR1 and CDR2 from the germline V gene are SGHRS and YFSETQ. V lost 4 bases, J lost 3 bases, and 15 bases stayed unmatched. CDR3 DNA: TGCGCCAGCAGCGGACTTAGACCGGGACAGGCCTTCTACAATGAGCAGTTCTTC. The encoded protein is CASSGLRPGQAFYNEQFF.

The chain couples TRBV11-2 to TRBJ2-3; weak D call: TRBD2 (5 bases). There are 12 residues in the CDR3. Trimming removed 4 bases at V and 7 bases at J, with 9 bases between. The germline V gene encodes CDR1 SGHAT and CDR2 FQNNGV. The CDR3 is CASSYIAHTQYF. The CDR3 DNA reads as TGTGCCAGCAGCTACATAGCGCATACGCAGTATTTT.

The rearrangement uses TRBV6-1 and TRBJ1-6, with a possible D match to TRBD1 (5 bases). V was clipped by 0 bases and J by 6 bases, with 15 bases between them. Germline CDR1 is MNHNS and CDR2 is SASEGT. CDR3 length equals 17 residues. CDR3 nucleotides: TGTGCCAGCAGTGAAGCTGGGGGTGGGGGACTTAATTCACCCCTCCACTTT. Translation gives CASSEAGGGGLNSPLHF.

The J gene is TRBJ2-3, the V gene TRBV24-1; D perhaps matches TRBD2 (6 bases). The CDR3 covers 14 residues. V was clipped by 9 bases and J by 2 bases, with 14 bases between them. Per germline, CDR1 KGHDR and CDR2 SFDVKD. The CDR3 protein is CATRDSGPTDTQYF. In DNA, the CDR3 is TGTGCCACCCGGGATAGCGGACCCACAGATACGCAGTATTTT.

This chain uses TRBV28 with TRBJ1-1; 8 nucleotides match TRBD1. This CDR3 region has 14 residues. Germline CDR1 is MDHEN and CDR2 is SYDVKM. Trimming at V came to 4 bases and at J to 5 bases, leaving 6 bases not matched to a gene. The CDR3: CASSSPTGGTEAFF. The CDR3 coding sequence is TGTGCCAGCAGTTCACCTACAGGGGGAACTGAAGCTTTCTTT.

The gene calls are TRBV6-1 and TRBJ1-1; D ambiguous. CDR1 is MNHNS, CDR2 SASEGT, per germline. This CDR3 contains 15 residues. Deletions cut 2 bases from V and 3 bases from J, with 13 bases between. CDR3 in amino acids: CASSEPLGLYTEAFF. In DNA form, the CDR3 reads TGTGCCAGCAGTGAACCCCTAGGACTATACACTGAAGCTTTCTTT.

The genes are TRBV7-2 and TRBJ2-2; D unresolved. With 2 bases removed from V and 4 bases from J, the gap between germline ends came to 8 bases. The CDR3 length is 14 residues. Germline V gene data show CDR1 as SGHTA and CDR2 as FQGNSA. The CDR3 DNA follows: TGTGCCAGCAGCTTATATTCGGGCACCGGGGAGCTGTTTTTT. It yields the protein CASSLYSGTGELFF.

V and J are TRBV6-5 and TRBJ2-4; D is possibly TRBD1 (5 bases). This CDR3 has 12 residues. Deletions cut 5 bases from V and 5 bases from J, with 7 bases between. The germline CDR1 and CDR2 sequences are MNHEY and SVGAGI. The CDR3 coding sequence is TGTGCCAGCAGTCCCAGGGAAAACATTCAGTACTTC. Translation: CASSPRENIQYF.

This chain joins TRBV7-7 and TRBJ2-1, with D tentatively TRBD1 (6 bases). Trimming took 8 bases from V and 5 from J, leaving 19 bases between them. Germline lookup yields CDR1 SSHAT and CDR2 FNYEAQ (reference sequence). This CDR3 has 15 residues. CDR3 amino acids: CASGSEGVSDNEQFF. Here the CDR3 DNA reads TGTGCCAGCGGGAGCGAGGGGGTGTCCGACAATGAGCAGTTCTTC.

The chain joins TRBV15 to TRBJ2-3, with TRBD2 identical over 12 bases. Losses at the gene ends were 1 base for V and 1 base for J; bases not matched to a gene: 6. The CDR3 contains 18 residues. Germline values: CDR1 LNHNV, CDR2 YYDKDF (reference sequence). CDR3 sequence: CATSRASGRVFGTDTQYF. The CDR3 DNA is TGTGCCACCAGCAGAGCTAGCGGGAGGGTCTTCGGCACAGATACGCAGTATTTT.

The chain is built from TRBV2 and TRBJ1-1, with 9 bases fitting TRBD1. Losses at the gene ends were 4 bases for V and 3 bases for J; bases not matched to a gene: 6. Germline V lookup: CDR1 SNHLY, CDR2 FYNNEI. CDR3 length: 15 amino acids. CDR3 sequence (DNA): TGTGCCAGCAGTGCACAACAGGGGGCGGACACTGAAGCTTTCTTT. It is translated as CASSAQQGADTEAFF. Complete variable domain (other parts from reference TRBV2 and TRBJ1-1): EPEVTQTPSHQVTQMGQEVILRCVPISNHLYFYWYRQILGQKVEFLVSFYNNEISEKSEIFDDQFSVERPDGSNFTLKIRSTKLEDSAMYFCASSAQQGADTEAFFGQGTRLTVV.

The chain has TRBV20-1 and TRBJ1-1; a possible D gene is TRBD1 (5 bases). This CDR3 is 16 amino acids long. CDR1 is DFQATT, CDR2 SNEGSKA, per germline (reference sequence). V lost 3 bases, J lost 0 bases, and 17 bases lay in between. The CDR3: CSASFWVGGMNTEAFF. The CDR3 DNA sequence: TGCAGTGCTAGTTTCTGGGTCGGGGGGATGAACACTGAAGCTTTCTTT.

The rearrangement joins TRBV3-1 (or the pseudogene TRBV3-2) to TRBJ1-2; D ambiguous. From germline, CDR1 is LGHDT and CDR2 YNNKEL (reference sequence). This CDR3 comprises 16 residues. Between the trimmed V and J ends, which lost 6 bases and 6 bases, there was a span of 23 bases. This chain's CDR3 is CASSSRERFALDGYTF. The CDR3, as DNA: TGTGCCAGCAGTTCCCGGGAGAGGTTCGCTTTAGATGGCTACACCTTC.

V and J are TRBV10-3 and TRBJ2-7; 8 nucleotides line up with TRBD2. V was pared by 6 bases and J by 5 bases, with 15 bases of the junction left unmatched. The CDR3 has 16 residues. CDR1 is ENHRY, CDR2 SYGVKD, per germline. The CDR3 loop is CAISRNTGGGRDEQYF. The CDR3 DNA reads TGTGCCATCAGCCGAAATACCGGCGGGGGGCGCGACGAGCAGTACTTC.

This clone was seen only once. The V call is TRBV6-5, the J call TRBJ1-2; D unclear. Per the germline V gene, CDR1 is MNHEY and CDR2 is SVGAGI. Trimming pared 8 bases from V and 2 bases from J, leaving 6 bases between. The CDR3 is 11 residues long. This CDR3 reads CASYGNYGYTF. The DNA of the CDR3 is TGTGCCAGCTACGGGAACTATGGCTACACCTTC.

The genes are TRBV3-1 (or the pseudogene TRBV3-2) and TRBJ1-2, with 7 positions matching TRBD1. V lost 1 base, J lost 4 bases, and 6 bases stayed unmatched. The V gene's germline CDR1 is LGHDT and CDR2 YNNKEL (reference sequence). The CDR3 contains 15 residues. The CDR3 is CASSQAFGQVYGYTF. CDR3 nucleotide sequence: TGTGCCAGCAGCCAAGCCTTCGGACAGGTCTATGGCTACACCTTC.

The chain recombines TRBV27 with TRBJ1-5; possible D gene TRBD1, 5 bases. The CDR3 contains 15 residues. Deletions cut 4 bases from V and 6 bases from J, with 16 bases between. Looked up from germline, CDR1 is MNHEY and CDR2 is SMNVEV (reference sequence). Here the CDR3 DNA reads TGTGCCAGCAGTTCACAGGCTAGGGGCGGTCAGCCCCAGCATTTT. This encodes CASSSQARGGQPQHF.

V is TRBV28 and J is TRBJ1-2; 9 bases align to TRBD1. The CDR3 has 17 residues. CDR1 is MDHEN, CDR2 SYDVKM, per germline. V lost 4 bases and J lost 5; bases outside the gene matches: 14. CDR3 residues: CASSSTGGAESRYGYTF. The CDR3 DNA sequence: TGTGCCAGCAGTTCCACAGGGGGCGCGGAATCTAGGTATGGCTACACCTTC.

In its sample, this clone was seen once. Relative to the germline gene, one junction end is altered; a read error may explain this. This chain joins TRBV27 and TRBJ2-7; D call uncertain. Germline V CDR1 and CDR2: MNHEY, SMNVEV (reference sequence). This CDR3 comprises 15 residues. The CDR3 is CASSLSALEWYEQYF. In DNA, the CDR3 is TGTGCCAGCAGCTTATCGGCTCTAGAGTGGTACGAGCAGTACTTC.

In its sample, this clone was seen once. CDR3 coding DNA: TGTGCCAGCAGCCAACCCCCGGCTAGCGGCCTCAATGAGCAGTTCTTC. Protein: CASSQPPASGLNEQFF. The chain has TRBV4-2 and TRBJ2-1; 7 positions match TRBD2. The V segment lost 2 bases and the J segment 6 bases; nucleotides outside the gene matches: 10. Germline V gives CDR1 LGHNA, CDR2 YNFKEQ. This CDR3 is built from 16 residues.